This T cell receptor (beta chain) comes out of a study of blood T cells in healthy people across ages. Primed by a sample-barcoded 5' primer and a J-beta primer mix, a second PCR proceeded for about 7 to 11 cycles. TCRdb reprocessed the 5' RACE reads via MiXCR and lists one record per CDR3 protein. The sample contains about a million distinct CDR3 sequences, approximately 49% of which appear only once. The sequencing sample was made of blood. The clonotype comes from a man aged 25-45 years in good health.

CDR3 DNA sequence: TGCGCCAGCAGCCAAGATACCCCCACAACAGATACGCAGTATTTT. This encodes CASSQDTPTTDTQYF. The chain joins TRBV4-3 to TRBJ2-3; the D is unclear. The CDR3 runs 15 residues. Germline V gene data show CDR1 as LGHNA and CDR2 as YSLEER. V was shortened by 0 bases and J by 3 bases, with 10 bases between the two germline ends.